The TCR beta chain described here comes from a study of blood T cell repertoires in COVID-19. Study at large: From T cells, B-cell-depleted T cells, or PBMCs came the material, which was cDNA or gDNA.

The CDR3 contains 16 residues. Germline V gene data show CDR1 as SGHRS and CDR2 as YFSETQ. With V trimmed by 3 bases and J by 5 bases, 9 bases remained unmatched. Source study methods: Amplification of reference gene primers provided the estimated nucleated cell counts. The method was immunoSEQ multiplex PCR; TCRdb's version includes in-frame clones alone and lacks a portion of them. The V and J calls and clone size were taken over from that table, and D and trimming were inferred from the DNA. Of fewer than 70,000 clones in the sample, around 77% were seen once. The sequencing input was peripheral blood. The gene calls are TRBV5-1 and TRBJ1-1; TRBD1 agrees at 11 bases. The clonotype was recovered from a man in his sixties with acute or convalescent COVID-19. The CDR3 sequence is CASSSGQGAQGTEAFF. The CDR3 coding sequence is TGCGCCAGCAGCTCCGGACAGGGGGCGCAAGGGACTGAAGCTTTCTTT.